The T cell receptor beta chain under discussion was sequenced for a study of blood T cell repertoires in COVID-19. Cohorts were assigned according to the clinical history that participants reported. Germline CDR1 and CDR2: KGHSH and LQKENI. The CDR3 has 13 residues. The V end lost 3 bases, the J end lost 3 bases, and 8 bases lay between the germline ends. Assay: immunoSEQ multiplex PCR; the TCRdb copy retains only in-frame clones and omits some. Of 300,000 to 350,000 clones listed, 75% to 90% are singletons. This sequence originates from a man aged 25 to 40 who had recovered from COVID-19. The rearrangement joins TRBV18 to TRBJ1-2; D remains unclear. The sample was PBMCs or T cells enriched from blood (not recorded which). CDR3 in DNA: TGTGCCAGCTCACCCGGGGTAGACTATGGCTACACCTTC. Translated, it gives CASSPGVDYGYTF.